This TCR beta chain was recovered during a study of glioma-infiltrating T cells after dendritic cell vaccination. Background on the study: Autologous tumor lysate-pulsed dendritic cell vaccination was given between the early 2000s and the early 2010s. Three intradermal dendritic cell vaccine injections were given every two weeks.

PBMC sampling occurred before vaccination, two weeks after the third dose, and at progression. About this clone itself: Germline is not matched at one junction end, which may reflect a read error.

CDR3 length: 14 residues. Germline V gene lookup returns CDR1 ENHRY and CDR2 SYGVKD. This table comes from immunoSEQ multiplex PCR, and its TCRdb copy is limited to in-frame clones, with some not included. There are approximately 100,000 clones in the sample; 81% occur only once, and approximately 12% lies in the top ten. This TCR derives from a human donor with glioblastoma. The sample here was blood, taken before dendritic cell vaccination. The chain joins TRBV10-3 to TRBJ1-5; D gene uncertain. CDR3 DNA: TGTGCCATCGGTGAGGACGGAGGCAATCAGCCCCAGCATTTT. As protein: CAIGEDGGNQPQHF.